The TCR beta chain described here comes from a study of cytomegalovirus exposure and HLA in healthy donors. At the level of the study: The 90 to 150 validation repertoires, a later analysis reported, used the same platform as the approximately 730 repertoires from the first cohort. The study, taken as a whole, reports: The authors listed about 170 TCR beta chains as cytomegalovirus-associated.

Clones were sequenced by immunoSEQ multiplex PCR, and TCRdb holds only the in-frame ones, with some missing. The data show some 110,000 clones, about 88% seen once. The V gene end was trimmed by 8 bases and the J gene end by 0 bases; junction bases not matched to a gene: 10. The CDR3 loop spans 17 amino acids. The germline V gene encodes CDR1 SGHNT and CDR2 YENEEA. Note on this clone: Its antigen is unidentified.

The chain links TRBV11-3 to TRBJ2-6; 7 bases align to TRBD1. What was sequenced was PBMCs. This TCR was recovered from a woman between 18 and 30 years old in good health and CMV-seropositive. CDR3 protein: CASRQGGFTSGANVLTF. CDR3 nucleotides: TGTGCCAGCCGCCAAGGGGGCTTCACCTCTGGGGCCAACGTCCTGACTTTC.